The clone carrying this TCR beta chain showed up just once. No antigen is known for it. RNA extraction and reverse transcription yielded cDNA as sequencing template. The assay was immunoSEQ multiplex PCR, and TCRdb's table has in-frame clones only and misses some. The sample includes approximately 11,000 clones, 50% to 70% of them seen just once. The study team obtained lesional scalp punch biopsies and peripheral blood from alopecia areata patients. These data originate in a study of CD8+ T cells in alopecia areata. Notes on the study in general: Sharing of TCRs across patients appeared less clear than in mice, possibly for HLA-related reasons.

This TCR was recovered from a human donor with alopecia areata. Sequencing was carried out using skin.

The CDR3 DNA reads TGTGCCAGCAGCCCGACAGGATGGGATACGCAGTATTTT. Encoded protein: CASSPTGWDTQYF. This rearrangement joins TRBV7-2 to TRBJ2-3; a possible D gene is TRBD1 (6 bases). The CDR3 loop spans 13 amino acids. Germline CDR1 SGHTA, CDR2 FQGNSA. The V and J ends lost 5 bases and 6 bases respectively, with 12 bases between them.